The sequence of this T cell receptor beta chain was determined in a study of cytomegalovirus exposure and HLA in healthy donors. Study details: Genotyping of 300 to 450 donors showed that approximately 83% belonged to the Caucasian-associated ancestry cluster. General study results and limits: CMV serostatus was the only immune exposure information that was available.

Regarding this clone: Its target is not known.

The CDR3 has 15 amino acids. The germline V gene has CDR1 SGDLS and CDR2 YYNGEE. The PCR made use of 60 Vbeta and 13 Jbeta primers. Sequenced by immunoSEQ multiplex PCR; TCRdb stores in-frame clones only, minus some. Of about 120,000 clones listed, under 85% are singletons. This TCR was recovered from a man younger than 35 in good health and CMV-seropositive. Source material: PBMCs. The chain employs TRBV9 and TRBJ2-5; 11 bases line up with TRBD2. The J call may be faulty, since TRBJ2-7 better matches the DNA end. CDR3 sequence: CASSAGTSGQYEQYF. The CDR3 DNA is TGTGCCAGCAGCGCCGGGACTAGCGGACAATACGAGCAGTACTTC.